This passage covers 13 T cell receptor beta chains from one sample sequenced in a study of T cell responses to AZD1222 COVID-19 vaccine. Libraries were prepared by immunoSEQ multiplex PCR; TCRdb keeps only in-frame clonotypes and omits some of them. The table lists roughly 150,000 clones, roughly 90% of them singletons. Sequences were derived from peripheral blood, sampled 28 days after the second AZD1222 dose. These TCRs come from an adult who received the AZD1222 COVID-19 vaccine.

The chain links TRBV18 to TRBJ1-5; no firm D call. The CDR3 runs 13 residues. Germline values: CDR1 KGHSH, CDR2 LQKENI. Trimming took off 3 bases at V and 0 bases at J, with 3 bases between the two ends. This chain's CDR3 is CASSPGSNQPQHF. The CDR3 DNA reads TGTGCCAGCTCACCGGGTAGCAATCAGCCCCAGCATTTT.

The chain recombines TRBV7-2 with TRBJ1-1; TRBD1 might be the D (5 bases). V lost 2 bases, J lost 4 bases, and 14 bases lay in between. The V gene's germline CDR1 is SGHTA and CDR2 FQGNSA. The CDR3 is 15 residues long. The CDR3 DNA reads as TGTGCCAGCAGCTTATGGGGCTCAGGGAGCACTGAAGCTTTCTTT. This codes for CASSLWGSGSTEAFF.

The chain has TRBV6-6 and TRBJ2-3; D ambiguous. Trimming removed 0 bases at V and 3 bases at J, with 10 bases between. The V gene's germline CDR1 is MNHNY and CDR2 SVGAGI (reference sequence). The CDR3 is 15 residues long. The CDR3 nucleotides are TGTGCCAGCAGTTACTCACCACGGTCTACAGATACGCAGTATTTT. It is translated as CASSYSPRSTDTQYF.

The chain employs TRBV6-2 or TRBV6-3 and TRBJ2-5, with 8 bases aligning to TRBD2. This CDR3 has 16 residues. The V gene's germline CDR1 is MNHEY and CDR2 SVGEGT. V lost 4 bases and J lost 5; bases outside the gene matches: 12. The CDR3, as DNA: TGTGCCAGCAGTTCCGCCGCCGGGAGGGTCGTTGAGACCCAGTACTTC. Translating it yields CASSSAAGRVVETQYF.

V gene TRBV6-2 or TRBV6-3 combines with J gene TRBJ1-1; D not certain. From germline, CDR1 is MNHEY and CDR2 SVGEGT. CDR3 size: 13 residues. The V gene lost 0 bases and the J gene lost 4 bases, with 6 bases spanning the gap. The CDR3 loop reads CASSYSPGTEAFF. CDR3 DNA sequence: TGTGCCAGCAGTTACTCCCCGGGCACTGAAGCTTTCTTT.

The gene calls are TRBV18 and TRBJ1-1; D perhaps matches TRBD1 (6 bases). Per germline, CDR1 KGHSH and CDR2 LQKENI. The CDR3 is 14 amino acids. Deletions cut 2 bases from V and 6 bases from J, with 13 bases between. This CDR3 is CASSPVWGPAEAFF. CDR3 DNA sequence: TGTGCCAGCTCACCAGTGTGGGGGCCCGCTGAAGCTTTCTTT.

The J gene is TRBJ2-7, the V gene TRBV19, with D possibly being TRBD1 (6 bases). This CDR3 has 15 residues. V was shortened by 3 bases and J by 0 bases, with 12 bases between the two germline ends. Germline loops: CDR1 LNHDA, CDR2 SQIVND (reference sequence). The CDR3 DNA is TGTGCCAGTAGTATGGCGGCGGACAGCTCCTACGAGCAGTACTTC. It specifies CASSMAADSSYEQYF.

V gene TRBV6-4 combines with J gene TRBJ2-7; 7 bases are shared with TRBD1. V was pared by 6 bases and J by 3 bases, with 5 bases of the junction left unmatched. Looked up from germline, CDR1 is MRHNA and CDR2 is SNTAGT. CDR3 length: 13 amino acids. CDR3 in DNA: TGTGCCAGCAGAGACAGGGTTAACTACGAGCAGTACTTC. It encodes CASRDRVNYEQYF.

The rearrangement joins TRBV19 to TRBJ1-2, with TRBD1 as a possible D gene (6 bases). The CDR3 is 12 amino acids. The germline V gene has CDR1 LNHDA and CDR2 SQIVND (reference sequence). Trimming cost V 7 bases and J 6 bases, with 12 bases left between them. This CDR3 reads CASKRGRDGYTF. In DNA, the CDR3 is TGTGCCAGTAAACGGGGGCGAGATGGCTACACCTTC.

The V and J genes are TRBV2 and TRBJ1-2; TRBD1 might be the D (6 bases). Trimming stripped 4 bases from V and 4 bases from J, with 13 bases between. Germline V gene lookup returns CDR1 SNHLY and CDR2 FYNNEI. The length of the CDR3 is 14 residues. The CDR3 coding sequence is TGTGCCAGCAGTGGTGGGGGGCCGGGCTATGGCTACACCTTC. Translated, it gives CASSGGGPGYGYTF.

The gene calls are TRBV7-9 and TRBJ1-1; unclear D gene. The length of the CDR3 is 14 residues. Trimming left V 5 bases short and J 2 bases short, with 12 bases between. The germline gives CDR1 SEHNR, CDR2 FQNEAQ (reference sequence). CDR3: CASSREAPNTEAFF. The CDR3 DNA reads TGTGCCAGCAGCAGGGAAGCCCCAAACACTGAAGCTTTCTTT.

The CDR3 sequence is CAWSVLGWGTEAFF. The CDR3 nucleotides read TGTGCCTGGAGTGTACTCGGCTGGGGCACTGAAGCTTTCTTT. The J gene is TRBJ1-1, the V gene TRBV30; D call uncertain. Germline V gives CDR1 GTSNPN, CDR2 SVGIG (reference sequence). The CDR3 length is 14 residues. Trimming removed 0 bases from V and 4 bases from J, with 12 bases in between.

J is TRBJ1-2 and V is TRBV19; TRBD1 is a possible D gene (5 bases). With 4 bases removed from V and 8 bases from J, the gap between germline ends came to 23 bases. CDR3 length equals 16 residues. CDR1 LNHDA and CDR2 SQIVND come from the germline V gene (reference sequence). CDR3 loop: CASSTSPMAGGIGYTF. The DNA for the CDR3 is TGTGCCAGTAGTACCTCCCCCATGGCGGGGGGAATAGGCTACACCTTC.